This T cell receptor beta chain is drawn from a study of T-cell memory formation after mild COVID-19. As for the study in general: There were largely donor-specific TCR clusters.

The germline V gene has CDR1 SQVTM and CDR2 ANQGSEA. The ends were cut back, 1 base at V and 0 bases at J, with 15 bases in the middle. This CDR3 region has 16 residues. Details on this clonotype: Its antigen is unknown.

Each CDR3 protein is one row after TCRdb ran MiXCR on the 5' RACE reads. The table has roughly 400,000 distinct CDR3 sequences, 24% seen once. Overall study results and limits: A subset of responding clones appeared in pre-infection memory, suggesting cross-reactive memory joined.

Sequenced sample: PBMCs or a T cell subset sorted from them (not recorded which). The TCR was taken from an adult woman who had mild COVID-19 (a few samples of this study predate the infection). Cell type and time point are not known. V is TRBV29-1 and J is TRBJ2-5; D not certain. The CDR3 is CSVEGLTTLYQETQYF. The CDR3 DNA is TGCAGCGTTGAAGGTCTAACAACGCTGTACCAAGAGACCCAGTACTTC.